Following are 17 T cell receptor beta chains from one sample sequenced in a study of OX40 agonist ivuxolimab in advanced cancers. TCRdb's table, derived via immunoSEQ multiplex PCR, lists solely in-frame clones and lacks some. Of just over 9,500 clones in the sample, about 66% are singletons; the top ten hold 20% to 30%. The sample here was CD4+ or CD8+ T cells sorted from blood, taken in a trial of the OX40 agonist ivuxolimab. The receptors were sampled from an adult with an advanced solid tumor such as melanoma, head and neck, liver or kidney cancer.

A few counts support this clone. The rearrangement links TRBV9 to TRBJ1-1, with 10 bases that match TRBD1. V shed 0 bases and J 11 bases; nucleotides not matched to a gene: 7. Per germline, CDR1 SGDLS and CDR2 YYNGEE. This CDR3 has 14 residues. The DNA of the CDR3 is TGTGCCAGCAGCGTAGAGGGGACAGGGGATGACGCTTTCTTT. It encodes CASSVEGTGDDAFF.

This clone appeared a few times. The J gene is TRBJ2-1, the V gene TRBV9, with 7 bases fitting TRBD1. Trimming took 7 bases from V and 4 from J; bases not matched to a gene: 14. CDR1 is SGDLS, CDR2 YYNGEE, per germline. The CDR3 is made up of 16 amino acids. CDR3 protein: CASSGKGGGVYNEQFF. CDR3 bases: TGTGCCAGCTCCGGTAAAGGGGGCGGAGTATACAATGAGCAGTTCTTC.

The CDR3, as DNA: TGTGCCAGCAGGTCCCCCCCGGATTATGAGCAGTTCTTC. It translates to CASRSPPDYEQFF. The chain recombines TRBV7-3 with TRBJ2-1; D call uncertain. The CDR3 is 13 residues long. The germline gives CDR1 SGHTA, CDR2 FQGTGA. Trimming took off 6 bases at V and 8 bases at J, with 14 bases between the two ends.

The chain is built from TRBV7-6 and TRBJ1-2, with TRBD1 matching over 8 bases. Losses at the gene ends were 6 bases for V and 6 bases for J; bases not matched to a gene: 6. Germline V lookup: CDR1 SGHVS, CDR2 FNYEAQ. The CDR3 has 13 amino acids. CDR3 amino acids: CASSSTGGNGYTF. DNA for the CDR3: TGTGCCAGCAGTTCCACAGGGGGGAATGGCTACACCTTC.

This chain connects TRBV7-2 to TRBJ1-1; unclear D gene. Germline V CDR1 and CDR2: SGHTA, FQGNSA. V was pared by 2 bases and J by 1 base, with 5 bases between. This CDR3 is built from 13 residues. The CDR3: CASSLTGNTEAFF. The CDR3 region has the DNA TGTGCCAGCAGCTTAACCGGGAACACTGAAGCTTTCTTT.

V usage is TRBV6-5 and J usage is TRBJ2-7; D may match TRBD1 or TRBD2 (6 bases each). CDR1 and CDR2 (germline): MNHEY, SVGAGI. Trimming pared 5 bases from V and 3 bases from J, leaving 14 bases between. The CDR3 runs 14 residues. For the CDR3, the DNA is TGTGCCAGCAGTATACAGGGACTCCACTACGAGCAGTACTTC. This translates into CASSIQGLHYEQYF.

In its sample, this clone is medium-sized. The chain employs TRBV4-1 and TRBJ1-2; D unclear. The CDR3 loop spans 14 amino acids. Germline-derived CDR1 and CDR2 are MGHRA and YSYEKL. Trimming cost V 1 base and J 3 bases, with 9 bases left between them. CDR3 loop: CASSQVWGDYGYTF. CDR3 DNA: TGCGCCAGCAGCCAAGTGTGGGGTGACTATGGCTACACCTTC.

V usage is TRBV18 and J usage is TRBJ1-2; D uncertain. The length of the CDR3 is 14 residues. V shed 0 bases and J shed 5 bases, with 10 bases lying between them. CDR1 KGHSH and CDR2 LQKENI come from the germline V gene. This CDR3 reads CASSPPSGRYGYTF. The CDR3 DNA follows: TGTGCCAGCTCACCACCGAGCGGGAGGTATGGCTACACCTTC.

As DNA, the CDR3 is TGTGCCAGCAGCTCCCGACTAGCGGGAGACAATGAGCAGTTCTTC. Translated: CASSSRLAGDNEQFF. The rearrangement links TRBV7-8 to TRBJ2-1; TRBD2 aligns across 12 bases. The trim removed 4 bases at V and 5 bases at J, leaving 3 bases unmatched. The V gene's germline CDR1 is SGHVS and CDR2 FQNEAQ. This CDR3 has 15 amino acids.

The DNA of the CDR3 is TGTGCCAGCAGCTTAGCCCCCAGGGGGAGCTCCTACGAGCAGTACTTC. This translates into CASSLAPRGSSYEQYF. The chain is built from TRBV7-6 and TRBJ2-7; 7 bases match TRBD1. J gave up 0 bases and V 0 bases, and 5 bases lay outside the gene matches. This CDR3 contains 16 residues. The V gene's germline CDR1 is SGHVS and CDR2 FNYEAQ.

This clone was counted only a few times. This sequence joins TRBV19 and TRBJ1-1; D gene uncertain. The CDR3 is 11 amino acids. Germline V gene lookup returns CDR1 LNHDA and CDR2 SQIVND (reference sequence). Trimming took 10 bases from V and 4 from J, leaving 10 bases between them. This chain's CDR3 is CATHNPTEAFF. Here the CDR3 DNA reads TGTGCCACCCATAACCCCACTGAAGCTTTCTTT.

J is TRBJ2-7 and V is TRBV4-1, with a possible D match to TRBD1 (5 bases). The length of the CDR3 is 15 residues. V lost 0 bases to trimming and J lost 0 bases, with 9 bases between them. Per the germline V gene, CDR1 is MGHRA and CDR2 is YSYEKL. The CDR3, as DNA: TGCGCCAGCAGCCAAGAGGACACAAGCTCCTACGAGCAGTACTTC. Translating gives CASSQEDTSSYEQYF.

In this sample, this clone turned up a few times. The rearrangement joins TRBV5-8 to TRBJ1-2; D is unclear. The CDR3 runs 14 residues. CDR1 is SGHTS, CDR2 YDEGEE, per germline. V was trimmed by 0 bases and J by 2 bases, leaving 8 bases between them. The CDR3 bases are TGTGCCAGCAGCTTGGCTTACATGAACTATGGCTACACCTTC. Translation: CASSLAYMNYGYTF.

This clone was counted once. The chain couples TRBV5-1 to TRBJ1-1; D perhaps matches TRBD1 (5 bases). CDR1 is SGHRS and CDR2 is YFSETQ in the germline V gene. The length of the CDR3 is 12 residues. V was trimmed by 4 bases and J by 1 base, leaving 5 bases between them. CDR3 loop: CASSGGNTEAFF. Written as DNA, the CDR3 is TGCGCCAGCAGCGGGGGGAACACTGAAGCTTTCTTT.

The J gene is TRBJ1-5, the V gene TRBV27; D not certain. Germline loops: CDR1 MNHEY, CDR2 SMNVEV (reference sequence). The CDR3 runs 13 residues. Trimming removed 3 bases from V and 2 bases from J, with 5 bases in between. The CDR3 bases are TGTGCCAGCAGTTTCGGGGGCAATCAGCCCCAGCATTTT. It translates to CASSFGGNQPQHF.

This clone was recorded once. V is TRBV7-2 and J is TRBJ1-1; a possible D gene is TRBD1 (6 bases). Deletions cut 5 bases from V and 0 bases from J, with 16 bases between. This CDR3 comprises 16 residues. Germline V gene data show CDR1 as SGHTA and CDR2 as FQGNSA. For the CDR3, the DNA is TGTGCCAGCAGCCCGGGGGCAGGGCTGATGAACACTGAAGCTTTCTTT. Amino acids: CASSPGAGLMNTEAFF.

This chain connects TRBV28 to TRBJ1-2, with a possible D match to TRBD1 (5 bases). The CDR3 is made up of 15 amino acids. Trimming shortened V by 6 bases and J by 2 bases, and 16 bases separated the two germline ends. Looked up from germline, CDR1 is MDHEN and CDR2 is SYDVKM. CDR3 protein: CASRIRGGGNYGYTF. As DNA, the CDR3 is TGTGCCAGCAGGATCCGCGGGGGGGGAAACTATGGCTACACCTTC.